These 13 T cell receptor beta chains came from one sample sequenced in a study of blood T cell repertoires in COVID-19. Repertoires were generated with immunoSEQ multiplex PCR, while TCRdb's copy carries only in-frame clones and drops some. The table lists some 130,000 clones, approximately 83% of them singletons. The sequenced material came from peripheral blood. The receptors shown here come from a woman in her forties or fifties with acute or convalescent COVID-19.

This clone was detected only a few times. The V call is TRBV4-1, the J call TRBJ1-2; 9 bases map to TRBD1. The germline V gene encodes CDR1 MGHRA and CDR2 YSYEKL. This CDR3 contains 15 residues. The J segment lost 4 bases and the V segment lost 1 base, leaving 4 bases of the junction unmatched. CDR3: CASSQGQGGGYGYTF. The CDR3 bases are TGCGCCAGCAGCCAAGGACAGGGGGGTGGCTATGGCTACACCTTC.

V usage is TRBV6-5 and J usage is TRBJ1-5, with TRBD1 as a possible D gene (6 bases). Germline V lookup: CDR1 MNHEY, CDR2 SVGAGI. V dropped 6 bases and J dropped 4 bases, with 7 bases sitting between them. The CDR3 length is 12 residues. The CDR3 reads CASSTGNQPQHF. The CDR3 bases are TGTGCCAGCAGCACAGGGAATCAGCCCCAGCATTTT.

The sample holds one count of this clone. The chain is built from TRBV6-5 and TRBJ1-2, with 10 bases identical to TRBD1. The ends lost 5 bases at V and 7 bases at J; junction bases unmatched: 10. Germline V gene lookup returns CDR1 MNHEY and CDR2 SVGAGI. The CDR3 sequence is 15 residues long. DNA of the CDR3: TGTGCCAGCAGTAGATCCGGGACAGGGGTTATTGGCTACACCTTC. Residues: CASSRSGTGVIGYTF.

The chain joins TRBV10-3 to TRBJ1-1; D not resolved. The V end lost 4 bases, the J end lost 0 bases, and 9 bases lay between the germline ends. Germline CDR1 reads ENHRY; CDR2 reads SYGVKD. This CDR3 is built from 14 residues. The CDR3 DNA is TGTGCCATCAGTGCGTGGCCCCTGAACACTGAAGCTTTCTTT. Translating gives CAISAWPLNTEAFF.

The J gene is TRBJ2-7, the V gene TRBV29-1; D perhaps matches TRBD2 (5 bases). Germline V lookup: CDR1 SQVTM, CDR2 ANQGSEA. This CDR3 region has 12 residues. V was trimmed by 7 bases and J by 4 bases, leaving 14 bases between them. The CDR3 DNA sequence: TGCAGCGCCGGACGTGAGGGATACGAGCAGTACTTC. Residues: CSAGREGYEQYF.

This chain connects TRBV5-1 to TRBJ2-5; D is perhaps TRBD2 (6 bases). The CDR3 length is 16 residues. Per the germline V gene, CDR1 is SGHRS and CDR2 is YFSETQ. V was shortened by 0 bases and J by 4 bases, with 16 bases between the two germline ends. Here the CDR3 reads CASSLAPGGRTETQYF. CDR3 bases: TGCGCCAGCAGCTTGGCCCCAGGAGGGCGGACAGAGACCCAGTACTTC.

Here the CDR3 reads CASSSRKTGFNYGYTF. The CDR3 DNA is TGTGCCAGCAGCTCGCGAAAGACAGGTTTTAACTATGGCTACACCTTC. This chain joins TRBV13 and TRBJ1-2, with D possibly TRBD1 on 6 matching bases. The CDR3 runs 16 residues. In germline, CDR1 is PRHDT, CDR2 FYEKMQ (reference sequence). Trimming took off 4 bases at V and 1 base at J, with 16 bases between the two ends.

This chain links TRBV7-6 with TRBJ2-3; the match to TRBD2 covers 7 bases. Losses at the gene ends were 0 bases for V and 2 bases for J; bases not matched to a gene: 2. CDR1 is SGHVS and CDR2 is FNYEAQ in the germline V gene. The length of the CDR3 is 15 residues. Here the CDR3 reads CASSLATSLTDTQYF. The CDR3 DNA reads TGTGCCAGCAGCTTAGCGACTAGCCTCACAGATACGCAGTATTTT.

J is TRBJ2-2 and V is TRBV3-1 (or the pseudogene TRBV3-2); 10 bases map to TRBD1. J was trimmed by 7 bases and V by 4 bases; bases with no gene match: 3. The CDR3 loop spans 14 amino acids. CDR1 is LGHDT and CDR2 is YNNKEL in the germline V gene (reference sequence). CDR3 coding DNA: TGTGCCAGCAGCCCGACAGGGGGCTTCGGGGAGCTGTTTTTT. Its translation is CASSPTGGFGELFF.

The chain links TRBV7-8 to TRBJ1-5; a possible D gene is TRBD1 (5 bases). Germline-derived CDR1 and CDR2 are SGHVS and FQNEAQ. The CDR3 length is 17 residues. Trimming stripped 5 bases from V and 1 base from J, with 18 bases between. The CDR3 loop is CASSKRLGAGSNQPQHF. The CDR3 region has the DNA TGTGCCAGCAGCAAAAGGTTAGGGGCTGGGAGCAATCAGCCCCAGCATTTT. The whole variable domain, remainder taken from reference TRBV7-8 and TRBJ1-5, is GAGVSQSPRYKVAKRGQDVALRCDPISGHVSLFWYQQALGQGPEFLTYFQNEAQLDKSGLPSDRFFAERPEGSVSTLKIQRTQQEDSAVYLCASSKRLGAGSNQPQHFGDGTRLSIL.

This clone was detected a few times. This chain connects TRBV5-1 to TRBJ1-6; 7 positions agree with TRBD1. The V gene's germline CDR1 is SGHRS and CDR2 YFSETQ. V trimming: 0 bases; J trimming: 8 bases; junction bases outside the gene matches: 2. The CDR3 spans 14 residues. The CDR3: CASSLGDSDSPLHF. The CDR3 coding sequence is TGCGCCAGCAGCTTGGGGGACAGCGATTCACCCCTCCACTTT.

The CDR3 nucleotides are TGTGCCAGCAGTTACCGTGGCGGGGGGGCCAAGAATGAGCAGTTCTTC. This encodes CASSYRGGGAKNEQFF. V usage is TRBV6-5 and J usage is TRBJ2-1; the match to TRBD2 covers 9 bases. V dropped 2 bases and J dropped 7; count of bases not matched to a gene: 9. In germline, CDR1 is MNHEY, CDR2 SVGAGI. The CDR3 has 16 amino acids.

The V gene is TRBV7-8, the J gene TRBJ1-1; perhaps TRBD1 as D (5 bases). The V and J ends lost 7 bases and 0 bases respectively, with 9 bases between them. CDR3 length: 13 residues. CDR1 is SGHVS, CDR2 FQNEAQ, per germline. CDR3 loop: CASIQGVNTEAFF. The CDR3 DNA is TGTGCCAGCATACAAGGGGTGAACACTGAAGCTTTCTTT.